This T cell receptor (beta chain) was documented in a study of T cells in Graves' hyperthyroidism and ophthalmopathy. Amplification of TCR beta CDR3 regions used RNA as the template. Researchers ran a first-round RT-PCR on the TCR CDR3 using the HTBI primer set. MiXCR was run by TCRdb on the multiplex PCR reads, yielding one entry per CDR3 protein. The table has roughly 580,000 distinct CDR3 sequences, more than 11% seen once; the top ten hold around 5.4%. Germline V gene lookup returns CDR1 KGHSH and CDR2 LQKENI. The CDR3 extends over 14 amino acids. Exclusions: uncontrolled infection, other autoimmune disease, pregnancy, lactation. When hyperthyroidism was first diagnosed, the blood sample was taken, preceding any ophthalmopathy symptoms. This clonotype was recorded only once. A much larger clone differs from this one at a single base, so this may be a read error.

The chain has TRBV18 and TRBJ1-1; TRBD1 is a possible D gene (6 bases). The receptor comes from a woman in her 30s with Graves' hyperthyroidism that later progressed to Graves' ophthalmopathy. The sequenced sample consisted of blood. The CDR3 bases are TGTGCCAGCTCACACAGTGAGGGGGGCACTGAAGCTTCCTTT. Protein product: CASSHSEGGTEASF.